This T cell receptor (beta chain) was identified during a study of T cells in tuberculosis. Sequenced by immunoSEQ multiplex PCR; TCRdb stores in-frame clones only, minus some. The data contain tens of thousands of clones, less than 95% of them singletons. Time point: new active TB diagnosis, blood taken before or within 7 days of starting treatment. The V and J ends lost 8 bases and 3 bases, in that order; junction bases with no gene match: 28. Germline V lookup: CDR1 LNHDA, CDR2 SQIVND (reference sequence). The CDR3 loop spans 22 amino acids. This sequence joins TRBV19 and TRBJ1-3; 10 bases agree with TRBD1. Sequencing was performed on PBMCs, taken at tuberculosis diagnosis. This sequence originates from an adult with tuberculosis. Here the CDR3 reads CASRPLPLSPRYRDRGGNTIYF. The DNA of the CDR3 is TGTGCCAGTCGACCTCTCCCACTTTCTCCCCGGTACCGGGACAGGGGTGGAAACACCATATATTTT.